The present T cell receptor (beta chain) was sequenced within a study of shared clonotypes between healthy human individuals. TCRdb keeps only in-frame clones here, not all; method: immunoSEQ multiplex PCR. This sample has 2 million to 2.5 million clones, with under 95% found just once. Naivety among CD8 cells was defined by CD45RO negativity and positive CCR7 selection, thereby excluding terminally differentiated effector memory CD45RA+ cells. The donors were adults (healthy and HIV-negative) with no recent acute infections or vaccinations. Adults of Caucasian background living in Nashville, Tennessee made up all donors. Germline trimming cut 1 base from V and 2 bases from J; bases unmatched to any gene: 3. CDR3 length: 15 residues. Germline V CDR1 and CDR2: SGHVS, FQNEAQ.

The source is a man aged 18 to 30 in good health. Some clones in this sample may be carry-over from other donors' samples. V is TRBV7-8 and J is TRBJ2-3, with TRBD1 matching 7 bases. The sample consisted of naive CD8+ T cells from PBMCs. CDR3 sequence: CASSLGDSLTDTQYF. As DNA, the CDR3 is TGTGCCAGCAGCTTAGGGGACAGCCTCACAGATACGCAGTATTTT.